This T cell receptor beta chain derives from a study of blood T cell repertoires in COVID-19. A Seattle source enrolled patients during active infection and followed them longitudinally. The assay was immunoSEQ multiplex PCR, and TCRdb's table has in-frame clones only and misses some. The table lists roughly 130,000 clones, less than 90% of them singletons. Losses at the gene ends were 6 bases for V and 7 bases for J; bases not matched to a gene: 9. The germline V gene encodes CDR1 SNHLY and CDR2 FYNNEI. This CDR3 has 16 residues. The V gene is TRBV2, the J gene TRBJ2-1; 13 positions match TRBD2. Material for sequencing was peripheral blood. This TCR was recovered from a human donor with COVID-19, enrolled during active disease. The donor label of this sample is uncertain. The CDR3 sequence is CASRGLAGNPGNEQFF. The CDR3 DNA sequence: TGTGCCAGCAGGGGACTAGCGGGGAATCCTGGGAATGAGCAGTTCTTC. Full variable domain (remainder filled in from reference TRBV2 and TRBJ2-1): EPEVTQTPSHQVTQMGQEVILRCVPISNHLYFYWYRQILGQKVEFLVSFYNNEISEKSEIFDDQFSVERPDGSNFTLKIRSTKLEDSAMYFCASRGLAGNPGNEQFFGPGTRLTVL.